This TCR beta chain was sequenced during a study of cytomegalovirus exposure and HLA in healthy donors. The CDR3 runs 16 residues. The germline V gene encodes CDR1 SGHRS and CDR2 YFSETQ. The germline V and J ends were trimmed by 0 bases and 7 bases, with 17 bases remaining between them. Whole-study results and caveats: A later analysis reportedly found fewer N-insertions in an Asian-associated ancestry cluster than the roughly 670-donor mean. Later analysis identified 16,951 TCR beta sequences associated with HLA alleles, using a false discovery rate threshold of 0.05. Overall, approximately 180 TCR beta chains were annotated as cytomegalovirus-associated. The classifier was said to identify cytomegalovirus status with high specificity and sensitivity.

Points on this clone: The antigen remains unidentified.

The PCR used 60 Vbeta and 13 Jbeta primers. TCRdb's table, derived via immunoSEQ multiplex PCR, lists solely in-frame clones and lacks some. The sample holds some 100,000 clones; 65% to 80% are singletons and the top ten take 4%. Sequences were obtained from PBMCs. This chain uses TRBV5-1 with TRBJ2-1; tentatively, D is TRBD2 (6 bases). The receptor was derived from a woman aged 50 to 65 in good health and CMV-seropositive. The CDR3 sequence: CASSLEGLGGVNEQFF. In nucleotides, the CDR3 is TGCGCCAGCAGCTTGGAGGGCCTGGGCGGGGTGAATGAGCAGTTCTTC. Complete variable domain (other parts from reference TRBV5-1 and TRBJ2-1): KAGVTQTPRYLIKTRGQQVTLSCSPISGHRSVSWYQQTPGQGLQFLFEYFSETQRNKGNFPGRFSGRQFSNSRSEMNVSTLELGDSALYLCASSLEGLGGVNEQFFGPGTRLTVL.